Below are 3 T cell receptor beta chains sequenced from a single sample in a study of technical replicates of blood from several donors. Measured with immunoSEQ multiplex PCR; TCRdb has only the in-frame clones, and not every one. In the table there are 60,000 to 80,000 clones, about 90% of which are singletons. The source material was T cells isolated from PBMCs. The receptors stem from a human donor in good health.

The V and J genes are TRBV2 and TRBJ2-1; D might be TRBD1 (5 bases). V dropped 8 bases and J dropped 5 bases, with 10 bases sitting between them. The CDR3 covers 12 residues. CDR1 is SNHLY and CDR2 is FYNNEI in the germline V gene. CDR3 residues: CASGRVNNEQFF. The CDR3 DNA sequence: TGTGCCAGCGGCAGGGTGAACAATGAGCAGTTCTTC.

CDR3 sequence: CASSLGPKAYEQYF. CDR3 bases: TGTGCCAGCAGTTTAGGGCCCAAGGCATACGAGCAGTACTTC. The chain is built from TRBV27 and TRBJ2-7; D not certain. The CDR3 length is 14 residues. V lost 2 bases, J lost 4 bases, and 12 bases lay in between. Germline V CDR1 and CDR2: MNHEY, SMNVEV (reference sequence).

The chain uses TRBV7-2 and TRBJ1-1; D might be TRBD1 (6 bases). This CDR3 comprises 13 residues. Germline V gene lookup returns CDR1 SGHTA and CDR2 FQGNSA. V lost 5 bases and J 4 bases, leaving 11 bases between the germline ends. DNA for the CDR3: TGTGCCAGCAGCCAGGGGTTTGTCACTGAAGCTTTCTTT. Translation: CASSQGFVTEAFF.